The T cell receptor beta chain under discussion was sequenced for a study of CD8 T cells in Susac syndrome. Random hexamers primed reverse transcription of about 0.5 to 1 ug RNA. The immunoSEQ assay covered 54 Vbeta and 13 Jbeta segments for CDR3. Each CDR3 protein is one row after TCRdb ran MiXCR on the immunoSEQ multiplex PCR reads. In the table there are around 190,000 distinct CDR3 sequences, under 95% of which are singletons. The CDR3 covers 16 residues. V lost 2 bases and J 2 bases, leaving 15 bases between the germline ends. Germline assignment: CDR1 SGHTA and CDR2 FQGNSA. Study observations and caveats: It was acknowledged by the study that relatively few individuals were included in its TCR sequencing and HLA analysis.

Note on this clonotype: Its cognate antigen is unknown.

Negative isolation yielded the CD8+ and CD4+ T cells, while FACS enriched the TEMRA cells. The sequencing sample was made of CD4+ T cells from PBMCs. The receptor's source is a human donor in good health. The chain recombines TRBV7-2 with TRBJ2-5; TRBD1 is a possible D gene (6 bases). The CDR3 bases are TGTGCCAGCAGCTTACCCAGGGGTTCGTGGCAAGAGACCCAGTACTTC. Encoded protein: CASSLPRGSWQETQYF. Using reference TRBV7-2 and TRBJ2-5 for the parts outside the CDR3, the full variable domain is GAGVSQSPSNKVTEKGKDVELRCDPISGHTALYWYRQSLGQGLEFLIYFQGNSAPDKSGLPSDRFSAERTGGSVSTLTIQRTQQEDSAVYLCASSLPRGSWQETQYFGPGTRLLVL.